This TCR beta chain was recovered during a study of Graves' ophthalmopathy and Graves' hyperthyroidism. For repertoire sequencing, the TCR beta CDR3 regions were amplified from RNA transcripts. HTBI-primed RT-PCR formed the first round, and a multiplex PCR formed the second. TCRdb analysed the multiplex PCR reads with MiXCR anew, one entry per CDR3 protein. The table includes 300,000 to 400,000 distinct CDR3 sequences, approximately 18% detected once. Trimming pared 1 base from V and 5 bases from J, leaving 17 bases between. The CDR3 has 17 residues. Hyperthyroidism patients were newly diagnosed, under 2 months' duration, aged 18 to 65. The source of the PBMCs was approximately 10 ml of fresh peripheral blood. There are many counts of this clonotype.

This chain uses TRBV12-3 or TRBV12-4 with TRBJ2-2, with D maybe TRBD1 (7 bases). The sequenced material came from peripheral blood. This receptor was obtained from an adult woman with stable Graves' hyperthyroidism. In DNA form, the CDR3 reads TGTGCCAGCAGTTTAGGGGGATACAGGGGAGGTACCGGGGAGCTGTTTTTT. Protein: CASSLGGYRGGTGELFF.